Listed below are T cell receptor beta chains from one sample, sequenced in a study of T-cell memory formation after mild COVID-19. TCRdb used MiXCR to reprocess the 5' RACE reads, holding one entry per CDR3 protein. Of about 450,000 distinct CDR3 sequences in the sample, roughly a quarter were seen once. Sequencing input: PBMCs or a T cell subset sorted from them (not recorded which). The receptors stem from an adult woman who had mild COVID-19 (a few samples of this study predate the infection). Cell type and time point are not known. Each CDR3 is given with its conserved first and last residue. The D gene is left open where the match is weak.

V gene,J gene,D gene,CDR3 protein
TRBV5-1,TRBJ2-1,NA,CASSLKGGFNEQFF
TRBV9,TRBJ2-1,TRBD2,CASSAGRGLAPPGSYNEQFF
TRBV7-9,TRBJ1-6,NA,CASSLESPVGAPLHF
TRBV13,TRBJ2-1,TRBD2,CASNSPGTSGGPYNEQFF
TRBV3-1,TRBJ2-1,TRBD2,CASSPTSGGDGEQFF
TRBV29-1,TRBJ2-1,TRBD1,CSVEVGTGGPEQFF
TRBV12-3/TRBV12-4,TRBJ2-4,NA,CASSDPRDTTSLYF
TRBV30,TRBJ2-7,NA,CAWRALADYEQYF
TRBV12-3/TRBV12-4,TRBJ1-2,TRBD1,CASSLRPYRGGYTF
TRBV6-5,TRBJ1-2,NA,CASRARPLIGQDNYGYTF
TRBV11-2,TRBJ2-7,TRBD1,CASRTPGQGRSYEQYF
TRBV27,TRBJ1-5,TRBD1,CASSDRGLNNQPQHF
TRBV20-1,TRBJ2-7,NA,CSVRNAWQGSYEQYF
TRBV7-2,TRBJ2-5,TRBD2,CASSLAARERQETQYF
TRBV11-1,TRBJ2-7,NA,CASSLNGADPYEQYF
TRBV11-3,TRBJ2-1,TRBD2,CASSPRVAGSGNEQFF
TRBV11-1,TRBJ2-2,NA,CASNLRSRWNTGELFF
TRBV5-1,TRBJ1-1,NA,CASSLQAGRNTEAFF
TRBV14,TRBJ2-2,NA,CASSQEGTLSFTGELFF
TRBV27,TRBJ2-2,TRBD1,CASRTRTGVTRTGELFF
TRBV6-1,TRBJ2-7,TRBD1,CASRDRVGEQYF
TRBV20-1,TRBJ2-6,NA,CSAFSSGANVLTF
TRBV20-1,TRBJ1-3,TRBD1,CSARQGVSGNTIYF
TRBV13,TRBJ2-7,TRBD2,CASSTSGRAYEQYF
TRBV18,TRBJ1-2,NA,CASSKDGGGDEYGYTF
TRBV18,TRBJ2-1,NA,CASSLRPPGPGTDEQFF
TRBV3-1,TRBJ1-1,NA,CASSQDGSELAEAFF
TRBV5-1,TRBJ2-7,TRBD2,CASSSQGGRNEQYF
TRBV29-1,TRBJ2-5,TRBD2,CSVEDQRGGYQETQYF
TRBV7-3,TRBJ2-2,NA,CASSTQGSGELFF
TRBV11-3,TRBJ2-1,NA,CASSPRGASYNEQFF
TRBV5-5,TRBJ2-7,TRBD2,CASSSQLAGRIYEQYF
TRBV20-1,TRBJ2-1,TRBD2,CSARDPSGRGGNEQFF
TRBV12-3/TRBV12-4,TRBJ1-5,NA,CASNDRGLGAQHF
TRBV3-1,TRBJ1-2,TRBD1,CASSQEGQGYHGYTF
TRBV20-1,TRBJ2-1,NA,CSARGPVAEQFF
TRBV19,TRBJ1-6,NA,CASRSGTYNSPLHF
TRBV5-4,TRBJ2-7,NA,CASSLYGEQYF
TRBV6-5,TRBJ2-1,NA,CASSQDSGTNNEQFF
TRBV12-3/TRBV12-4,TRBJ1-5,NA,CASSAEVGSNQPQHF
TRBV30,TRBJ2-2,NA,CAWAGTGELFF
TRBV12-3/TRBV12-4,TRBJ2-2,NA,CASRVLGWDTGELFF
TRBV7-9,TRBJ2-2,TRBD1,CASSLVGRTGLTGELFF
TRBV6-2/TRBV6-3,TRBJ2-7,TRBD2,CASSRGLAGDYEQYF
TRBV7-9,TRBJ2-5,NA,CASSYRVGETQYF
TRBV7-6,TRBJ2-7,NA,CASSLEAGQSVAPVQYF
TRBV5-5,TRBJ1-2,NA,CASSRRAMGTINYGYTF
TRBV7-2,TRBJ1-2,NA,CASSQGLAYGYTF